This T cell receptor beta chain was recovered during a study of CD8+ T cells in alopecia areata. Whole-study context: Tofacitinib exposure lasted 6 to 18 months, followed by 6 months off drug.

Isolated RNA was reverse transcribed into cDNA used as the sequencing template. Measured with immunoSEQ multiplex PCR; TCRdb has only the in-frame clones, and not every one. The table lists hundreds of thousands of clones, more than 45% of them singletons. V was clipped by 4 bases and J by 6 bases, with 17 bases between them. CDR1 and CDR2 (germline): SGHRS, YFSETQ. The CDR3 consists of 14 residues. The treatment is: oral pan-JAK inhibitor, 5-10 mg twice daily. This clone has just one count. As yet, its antigen is unknown. The study, taken as a whole, reports: In lesional scalp, particularly from alopecia totalis/universalis, clonality was higher than in normal scalp. Given one nonresponder, whether baseline CD8+ expansion relates to response remains uncertain.

The clonotype comes from a human donor with alopecia areata. Source: CD4+ T cells sorted from blood, taken at week 24, from a patient treated with tofacitinib. J is TRBJ2-7 and V is TRBV5-1; tentative D call: TRBD2 (5 bases). CDR3 in amino acids: CASSPDLDLPEQYF. The CDR3 DNA reads as TGCGCCAGCAGCCCGGACTTAGACCTCCCCGAGCAGTACTTC.